These 12 T cell receptor beta chains were sequenced from one sample in a study of Graves' ophthalmopathy and Graves' hyperthyroidism. Investigators amplified TCR beta CDR3 regions from RNA transcripts. In the first round, RT-PCR was carried out with HTBI primers, and a multiplex PCR formed the second round. MiXCR, run by TCRdb on the multiplex PCR reads, gives a single entry per CDR3 protein. The sample gives 900,000 to 1,200,000 distinct CDR3 sequences, about 36% of which show up once; 11% is in the top ten. The specimen was peripheral blood or thyroid tissue (not recorded which). These receptors all stem from an adult man with Graves' hyperthyroidism.

This clonotype was observed many times. This sequence joins TRBV2 and TRBJ2-7; 8 bases are shared with TRBD1. The V segment lost 8 bases and the J segment 3 bases; nucleotides outside the gene matches: 6. CDR3 length equals 13 residues. Germline V lookup: CDR1 SNHLY, CDR2 FYNNEI. The CDR3 loop is CASLPGTGYEQYF. The CDR3 DNA sequence: TGTGCCAGCTTACCCGGGACAGGCTACGAGCAGTACTTC.

This clonotype was detected many times. V usage is TRBV5-1 and J usage is TRBJ2-5; the match to TRBD1 covers 7 bases. Germline values: CDR1 SGHRS, CDR2 YFSETQ. The CDR3 extends over 14 amino acids. The V gene end was trimmed by 4 bases and the J gene end by 1 base; junction bases not matched to a gene: 4. The CDR3 loop is CASSPGQTQETQYF. The CDR3 DNA is TGCGCCAGCAGCCCGGGACAGACCCAAGAGACCCAGTACTTC.

This clonotype was found once. At one of its ends the junction is not consistent with the germline gene, which may arise from a read error. The chain has TRBV10-3 and TRBJ2-7; weak D call: TRBD2 (5 bases). The CDR3 runs to 13 residues. The germline V gene has CDR1 ENHRY and CDR2 SYGVKD. CDR3 sequence reads: CASSYSRGLERYF. CDR3 coding DNA: TGTGCCAGCAGTTACTCGAGAGGGCTCGAGCGGTACTTC.

This chain links TRBV11-2 with TRBJ2-6; D perhaps matches TRBD1 (5 bases). Germline CDR1 SGHAT, CDR2 FQNNGV. Trimming removed 0 bases from V and 9 bases from J, with 6 bases in between. CDR3 length: 13 residues. The CDR3 sequence: CASSLDRDNVLTF. CDR3 bases: TGTGCCAGCAGCTTAGACAGGGACAACGTCCTGACTTTC.

The chain recombines TRBV30 with TRBJ1-4; 8 bases are a match to TRBD1. Germline V CDR1 and CDR2: GTSNPN, SVGIG (reference sequence). CDR3 length equals 12 residues. The V and J ends lost 7 bases and 5 bases, in that order; junction bases with no gene match: 3. CDR3 DNA: TGTGCCTCGACAGGGGCGAATGAAAAACTGTTTTTT. Translation: CASTGANEKLFF.

V and J are TRBV10-3 and TRBJ2-7, with 13 bases identical to TRBD2. This CDR3 has 15 residues. J lost 4 bases, V lost 10 bases, and 10 bases had no gene match. CDR1 is ENHRY, CDR2 SYGVKD, per germline. Here the CDR3 DNA reads TGTGCCAGCAGGGGAAGACTAGCGGGAGGATACGAGCAGTACTTC. Translating gives CASRGRLAGGYEQYF.

With regard to this clonotype: A read error may produce the germline difference seen at one junction end. The chain carries TRBV5-1 and TRBJ1-1; unclear D gene. The V gene's germline CDR1 is SGHRS and CDR2 YFSETQ. The CDR3 runs to 17 residues. CDR3 loop: CASSLVWAVESNTEAFF. In DNA form, the CDR3 reads TGTGCCAGCAGCTTGGTATGGGCAGTTGAATCGAACACTGAAGCTTTCTTT. The entire variable domain, with the rest obtained from reference TRBV5-1 and TRBJ1-1, is as follows: KAGVTQTPRYLIKTRGQQVTLSCSPISGHRSVSWYQQTPGQGLQFLFEYFSETQRNKGNFPGRFSGRQFSNSRSEMNVSTLELGDSALYLCASSLVWAVESNTEAFFGQGTRLTVV.

Details on this clonotype: The junction departs from the called germline gene at one end, perhaps through a read error. V gene TRBV9 combines with J gene TRBJ2-6; 9 nucleotides line up with TRBD1. CDR3 length: 18 amino acids. Germline CDR1 reads SGDLS; CDR2 reads YYNGEE. This CDR3 is CASSVSWDRVSRANVLTF. CDR3 coding DNA: TGTGCCAGCAGCGTCTCTTGGGACAGGGTCTCTAGGGCCAACGTCCTGACTTTC.

V and J are TRBV2 and TRBJ1-5, with D possibly being TRBD1 (6 bases). Germline CDR1 is SNHLY and CDR2 is FYNNEI. V lost 6 bases to trimming and J lost 14 bases, with 14 bases between them. CDR3 length: 11 residues. CDR3 in amino acids: CASRLTGYEHF. CDR3 nucleotide sequence: TGTGCCAGCAGACTCACAGGGTACGAGCATTTT. Based on the CDR3 plus reference TRBV2 and TRBJ1-5, the full variable domain is EPEVTQTPSHQVTQMGQEVILRCVPISNHLYFYWYRQILGQKVEFLVSFYNNEISEKSEIFDDQFSVERPDGSNFTLKIRSTKLEDSAMYFCASRLTGYEHFGDGTRLSIL.

The chain joins TRBV20-1 to TRBJ2-7, with D possibly being TRBD2 (6 bases). The CDR3 covers 10 residues. V lost 4 bases and J lost 12, with 13 bases in between. Germline CDR1 and CDR2: DFQATT and SNEGSKA (reference sequence). The CDR3 here is CSAMGPLAYF. In DNA, the CDR3 is TGCAGTGCTATGGGTCCACTAGCGTACTTC.

In its sample, this clonotype was seen many times. The genes are TRBV2 and TRBJ2-5, with D tentatively TRBD1 (7 bases). V was clipped by 4 bases and J by 5 bases, with 20 bases between them. This CDR3 is 16 amino acids long. Germline CDR1 and CDR2: SNHLY and FYNNEI. The CDR3 is CASSASGQGGWETQYF. CDR3 bases: TGTGCCAGCAGTGCCTCAGGTCAGGGGGGATGGGAGACCCAGTACTTC.

This clonotype came up many times. The V gene is TRBV2, the J gene TRBJ1-6, with 7 bases matching TRBD1. Germline assignment: CDR1 SNHLY and CDR2 FYNNEI. With V trimmed by 5 bases and J by 0 bases, 1 base remained unmatched. This CDR3 comprises 15 residues. In DNA, the CDR3 is TGTGCCAGCAGTCGGGACAGCTCCTATAATTCACCCCTCCACTTT. This encodes CASSRDSSYNSPLHF.